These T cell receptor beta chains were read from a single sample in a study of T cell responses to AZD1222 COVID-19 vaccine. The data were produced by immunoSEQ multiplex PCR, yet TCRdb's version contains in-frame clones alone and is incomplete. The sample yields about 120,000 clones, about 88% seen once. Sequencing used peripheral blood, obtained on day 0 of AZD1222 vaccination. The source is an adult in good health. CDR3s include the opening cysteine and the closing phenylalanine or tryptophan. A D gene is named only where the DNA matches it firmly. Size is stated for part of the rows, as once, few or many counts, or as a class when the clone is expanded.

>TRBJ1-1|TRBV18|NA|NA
TGTGCCAGCTCACCATGGGTCCAGAACACTGAAGCTTTCTTT
CASSPWVQNTEAFF
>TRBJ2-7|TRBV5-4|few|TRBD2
TGTGCCAGCACGCGTGGTGGGGGCCGGGGACTAGCGGCCTACGAGCAGTACTTC
CASTRGGGRGLAAYEQYF
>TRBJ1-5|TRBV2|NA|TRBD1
TGTGCCAGCAGTGAGACAGGGCGCCATCAGCCCCAGCATTTT
CASSETGRHQPQHF
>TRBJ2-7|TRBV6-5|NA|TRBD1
TGTGCCAGCAGTTACCGCCGACAGGGGGTGGGGGAGCAGTACTTC
CASSYRRQGVGEQYF
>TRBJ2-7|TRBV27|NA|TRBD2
TGTGCCAGCAAGTGGACTAGGAGGACCTACGAGCAGTACTTC
CASKWTRRTYEQYF
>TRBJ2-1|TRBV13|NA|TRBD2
TGTGCCAGCACGAGCGGGATCTCCTACAATGAGCAGTTCTTC
CASTSGISYNEQFF
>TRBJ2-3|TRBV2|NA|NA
TGTGCCAGCAAACTTGTGGCGTCAGATACGCAGTATTTT
CASKLVASDTQYF
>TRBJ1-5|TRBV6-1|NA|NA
TGTGCCAGCAGTGAAATGACTGGAACCTATAGCAATCAGCCCCAGCATTTT
CASSEMTGTYSNQPQHF
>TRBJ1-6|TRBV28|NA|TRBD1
TGTGCCAGCAGAAGGGACAGGCTTAATTCACCCCTCCACTTT
CASRRDRLNSPLHF
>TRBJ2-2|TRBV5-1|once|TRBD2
TGCGCCAGCAGCTTGCTGGGCGGGAGTGGGGGAAACACCGGGGAGCTGTTTTTT
CASSLLGGSGGNTGELFF
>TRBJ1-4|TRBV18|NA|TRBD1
TGTGCCAGCTCAGGACAGGGGAATGAAAAACTGTTTTTT
CASSGQGNEKLFF
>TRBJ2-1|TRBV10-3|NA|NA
TGTGCCTCCCGGGGAAATGAGCAGTTCTTC
CASRGNEQFF
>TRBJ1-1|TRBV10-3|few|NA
TGTGCCATCGGGTCGCCGGGGCGCACTGAAGCTTTCTTT
CAIGSPGRTEAFF